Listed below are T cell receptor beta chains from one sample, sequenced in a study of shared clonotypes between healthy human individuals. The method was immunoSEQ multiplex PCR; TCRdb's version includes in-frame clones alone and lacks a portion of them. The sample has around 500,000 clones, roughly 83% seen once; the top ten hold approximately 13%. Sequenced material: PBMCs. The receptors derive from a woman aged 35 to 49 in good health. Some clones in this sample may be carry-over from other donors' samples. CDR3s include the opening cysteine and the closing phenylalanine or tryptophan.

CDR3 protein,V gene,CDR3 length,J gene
CASSLRNNYNEQFF,TRBV5-1,14,TRBJ2-1
CASSSRTGRNTGELFF,TRBV7-3,16,TRBJ2-2
CASSPPGVETQYF,TRBV28,13,TRBJ2-5
CASSYSGGGEKLFF,TRBV6-5,14,TRBJ1-4
CASSGGTATEQYF,TRBV5-1,13,TRBJ2-7
CAWSWTGGFRNEQFF,TRBV30,15,TRBJ2-1
CASRGTGGVRDTEAFF,TRBV2,16,TRBJ1-1
CAWSVVSREGEAFF,TRBV30,14,TRBJ1-1
CASSHRFPGQGNTGELFF,TRBV4-1,18,TRBJ2-2
CACTRVPSQFVSGNTIYF,TRBV30,18,TRBJ1-3
CASREAGANVLTF,TRBV6-5,13,TRBJ2-6
CASSLAENTEAFF,TRBV7-2,13,TRBJ1-1
CASRSSGRETSGGELFF,TRBV5-6,17,TRBJ2-2
CASSADRYEQYF,TRBV7-9,12,TRBJ2-7
CASSATGLHEQYF,TRBV7-9,13,TRBJ2-7
CASSYGLAGNYEQYF,TRBV7-2,15,TRBJ2-7
CASSSRVSSGSEEQYF,TRBV7-9,16,TRBJ2-7
CASSLFEAGDGTDTQYF,TRBV28,17,TRBJ2-3
CASSRNGGTSTDTQYF,TRBV7-2,16,TRBJ2-3
CASSIASAGAETQYF,TRBV19,15,TRBJ2-5
CASSQDRLGPLHF,TRBV4-2,13,TRBJ1-6
CASSKDRTHTF,TRBV7-2,11,TRBJ1-2
CASSLGPNQETQYF,TRBV7-2,14,TRBJ2-5
CASSRGQHNEQFF,TRBV6-5,13,TRBJ2-1
CASSPGQADLNEQFF,TRBV5-1,15,TRBJ2-1
CASSFRGLETETQYF,TRBV7-8,15,TRBJ2-5
CASSIGRGPYEQYF,TRBV19,14,TRBJ2-7
CASSEPGTPMEQYF,TRBV2,14,TRBJ2-7
CASSQDRGFLETQYF,TRBV14,15,TRBJ2-5
CASSYPRQVADTQYF,TRBV6-5,15,TRBJ2-3
CASSQDRGGRGYTF,TRBV4-3,14,TRBJ1-2
CSVEDGLVEETQYF,TRBV29-1,14,TRBJ2-5
CASSLGGPGQQNTQYF,TRBV5-1,16,TRBJ2-3
CASSTQQNTEAFF,TRBV7-9,13,TRBJ1-1
CASRSRDRGVNEQFF,TRBV7-9,15,TRBJ2-1
CAWKRGSAEAFF,TRBV30,12,TRBJ1-1
CASSPRGHSEKLFF,TRBV18,14,TRBJ1-4
CASSSGQGADEKLFF,TRBV5-1,15,TRBJ1-4
CATSGTGNEQFF,TRBV15,12,TRBJ2-1
CSVEDQGRGEAFF,TRBV29-1,13,TRBJ1-1
CASSLSSLTVSYGYTF,TRBV27,16,TRBJ1-2
CAWSVRETDTQYF,TRBV30,13,TRBJ2-3
CASSPQPSTDTQYF,TRBV7-3,14,TRBJ2-3
CASRDGGDTQYF,TRBV27,12,TRBJ2-3
CASSLPSWGSYNEQFF,TRBV6-6,16,TRBJ2-1
CASSSEYDRTADRANYGYTF,TRBV5-4,20,TRBJ1-2
CASRSGFPSLNEKLFF,TRBV28,16,TRBJ1-4
CASSKAGQQETQYF,TRBV21-1,14,TRBJ2-5
CASSSGQQYF,TRBV7-9,10,TRBJ2-7
CASSPQVREGYTF,TRBV7-9,13,TRBJ1-2
CASSLKSTYEQYF,TRBV7-2,13,TRBJ2-7
CASSLYAGDYGYTF,TRBV5-1,14,TRBJ1-2
CASSSQGWGQYF,TRBV5-1,12,TRBJ2-5
CASSQWVGNQPQHF,TRBV4-1,14,TRBJ1-5
CASSLEGRAFF,TRBV14,11,TRBJ1-1
CASSLGGGGEGEQYF,TRBV5-6,15,TRBJ2-5
CASTIAEANTEAFF,TRBV10-2,14,TRBJ1-1
CASSHTVSSGNTIYF,TRBV4-2,15,TRBJ1-3
CASSPPANTGELFF,TRBV9,14,TRBJ2-2